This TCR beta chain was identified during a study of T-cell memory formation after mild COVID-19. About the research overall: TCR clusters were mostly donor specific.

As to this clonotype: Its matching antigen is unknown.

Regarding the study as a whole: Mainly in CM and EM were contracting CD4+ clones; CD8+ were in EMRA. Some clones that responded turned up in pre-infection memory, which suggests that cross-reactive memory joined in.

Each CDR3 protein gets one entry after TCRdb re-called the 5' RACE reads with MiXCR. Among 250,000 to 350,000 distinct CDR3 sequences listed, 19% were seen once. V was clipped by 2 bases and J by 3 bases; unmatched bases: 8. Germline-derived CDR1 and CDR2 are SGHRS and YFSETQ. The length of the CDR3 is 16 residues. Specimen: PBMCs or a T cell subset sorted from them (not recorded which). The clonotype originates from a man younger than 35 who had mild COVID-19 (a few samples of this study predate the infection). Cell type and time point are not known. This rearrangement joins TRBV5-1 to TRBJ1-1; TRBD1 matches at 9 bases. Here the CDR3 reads CASSFTGGTFDTEAFF. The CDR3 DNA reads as TGCGCCAGCAGCTTCACAGGGGGCACGTTTGACACTGAAGCTTTCTTT.